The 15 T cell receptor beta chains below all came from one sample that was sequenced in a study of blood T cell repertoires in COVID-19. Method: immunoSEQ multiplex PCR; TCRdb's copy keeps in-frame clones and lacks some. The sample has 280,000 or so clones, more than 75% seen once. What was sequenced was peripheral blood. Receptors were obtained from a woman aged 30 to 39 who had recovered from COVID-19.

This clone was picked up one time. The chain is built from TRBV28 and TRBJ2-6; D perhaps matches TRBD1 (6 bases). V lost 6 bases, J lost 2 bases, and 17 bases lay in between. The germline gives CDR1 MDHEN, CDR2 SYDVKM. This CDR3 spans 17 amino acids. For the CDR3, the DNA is TGTGCCAGCAGGGGGACACAGATCTACACTGGGGCCAACGTCCTGACTTTC. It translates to CASRGTQIYTGANVLTF.

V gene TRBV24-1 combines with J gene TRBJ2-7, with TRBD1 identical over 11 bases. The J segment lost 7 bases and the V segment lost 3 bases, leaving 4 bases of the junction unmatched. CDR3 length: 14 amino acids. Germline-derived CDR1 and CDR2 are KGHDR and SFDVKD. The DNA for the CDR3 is TGTGCCACCAGTGATCCCGGGACAGGGGGAGAGCAGTACTTC. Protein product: CATSDPGTGGEQYF.

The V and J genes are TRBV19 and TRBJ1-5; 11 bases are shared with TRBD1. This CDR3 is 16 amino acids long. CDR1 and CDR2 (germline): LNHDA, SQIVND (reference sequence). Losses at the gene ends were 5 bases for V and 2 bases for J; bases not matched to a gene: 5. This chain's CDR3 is CASSLRTGGGNQPQHF. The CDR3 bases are TGTGCCAGTAGTCTCCGGACAGGGGGCGGCAATCAGCCCCAGCATTTT.

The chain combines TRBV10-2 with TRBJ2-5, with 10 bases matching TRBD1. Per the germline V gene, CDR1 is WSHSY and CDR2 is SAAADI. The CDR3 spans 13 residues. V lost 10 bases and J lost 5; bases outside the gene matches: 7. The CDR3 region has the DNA TGCGCCACACGGACAGGGGGATCGGAGACCCAGTACTTC. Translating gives CATRTGGSETQYF.

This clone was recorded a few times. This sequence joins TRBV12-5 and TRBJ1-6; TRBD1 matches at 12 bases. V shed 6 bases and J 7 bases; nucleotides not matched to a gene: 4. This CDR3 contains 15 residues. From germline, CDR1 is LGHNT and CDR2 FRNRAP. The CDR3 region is CASGRGQGANSPLHF. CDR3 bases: TGTGCTAGTGGCCGGGGACAGGGGGCCAATTCACCCCTCCACTTT.

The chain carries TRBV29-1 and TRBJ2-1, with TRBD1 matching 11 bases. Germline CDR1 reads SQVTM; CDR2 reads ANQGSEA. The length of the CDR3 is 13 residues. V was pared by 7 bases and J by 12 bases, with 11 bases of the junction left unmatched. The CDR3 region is CSGRDRGTRGQFF. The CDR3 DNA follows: TGCAGCGGCCGGGACAGGGGGACCCGGGGGCAGTTCTTC.

CDR3 region: CASSVGSLSGRLFNEQFF. The DNA for the CDR3 is TGTGCCAGCAGCGTGGGGTCGCTTAGCGGGAGATTATTCAATGAGCAGTTCTTC. The gene calls are TRBV7-6 and TRBJ2-1, with 9 bases that match TRBD2. The V segment lost 5 bases and the J segment 6 bases; nucleotides outside the gene matches: 17. CDR3 length: 18 residues. From germline, CDR1 is SGHVS and CDR2 FNYEAQ.

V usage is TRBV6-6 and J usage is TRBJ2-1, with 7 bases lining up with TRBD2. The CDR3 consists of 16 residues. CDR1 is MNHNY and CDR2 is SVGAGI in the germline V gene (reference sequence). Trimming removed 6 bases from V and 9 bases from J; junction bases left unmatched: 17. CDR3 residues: CASRRGYAGVDSEQFF. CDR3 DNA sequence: TGTGCCAGCAGGCGGGGGTACGCGGGAGTCGATAGTGAGCAGTTCTTC.

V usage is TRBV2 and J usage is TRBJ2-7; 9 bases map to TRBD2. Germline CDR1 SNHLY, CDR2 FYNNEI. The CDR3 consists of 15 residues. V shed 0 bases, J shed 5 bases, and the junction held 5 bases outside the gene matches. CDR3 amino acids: CASSEAGTSFDEQYF. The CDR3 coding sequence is TGTGCCAGCAGTGAAGCTGGGACTAGCTTCGACGAGCAGTACTTC.

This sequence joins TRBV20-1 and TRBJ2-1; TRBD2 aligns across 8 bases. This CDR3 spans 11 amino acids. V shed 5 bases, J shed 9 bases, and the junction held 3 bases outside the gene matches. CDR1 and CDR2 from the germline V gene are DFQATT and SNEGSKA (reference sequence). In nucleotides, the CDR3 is TGCAGTGCTCGTAGCGGGATTGAGCAGTTCTTC. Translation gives CSARSGIEQFF.

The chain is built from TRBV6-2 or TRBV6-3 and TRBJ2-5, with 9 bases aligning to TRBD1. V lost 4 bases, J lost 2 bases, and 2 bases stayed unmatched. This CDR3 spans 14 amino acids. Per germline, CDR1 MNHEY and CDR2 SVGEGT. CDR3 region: CASSSDRGQETQYF. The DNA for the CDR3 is TGTGCCAGCAGTTCCGACAGGGGGCAAGAGACCCAGTACTTC.

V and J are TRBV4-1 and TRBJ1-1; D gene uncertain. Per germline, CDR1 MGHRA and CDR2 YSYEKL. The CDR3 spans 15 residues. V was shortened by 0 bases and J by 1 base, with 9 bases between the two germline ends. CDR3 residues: CASSQDSSANTEAFF. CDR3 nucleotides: TGCGCCAGCAGCCAAGATAGTAGCGCGAACACTGAAGCTTTCTTT.

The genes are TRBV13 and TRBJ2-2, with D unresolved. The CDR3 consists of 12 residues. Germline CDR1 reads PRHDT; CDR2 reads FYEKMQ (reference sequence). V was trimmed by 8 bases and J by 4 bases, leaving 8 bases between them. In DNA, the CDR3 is TGTGCCAGCGAGCACTTCACCGGGGAGCTGTTTTTT. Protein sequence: CASEHFTGELFF.

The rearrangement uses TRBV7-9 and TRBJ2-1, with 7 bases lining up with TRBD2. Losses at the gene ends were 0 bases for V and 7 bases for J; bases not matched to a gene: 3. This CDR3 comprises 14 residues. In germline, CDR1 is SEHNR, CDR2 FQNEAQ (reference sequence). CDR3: CASSLAGGMNEQFF. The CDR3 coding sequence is TGTGCCAGCAGCTTAGCGGGGGGGATGAATGAGCAGTTCTTC.

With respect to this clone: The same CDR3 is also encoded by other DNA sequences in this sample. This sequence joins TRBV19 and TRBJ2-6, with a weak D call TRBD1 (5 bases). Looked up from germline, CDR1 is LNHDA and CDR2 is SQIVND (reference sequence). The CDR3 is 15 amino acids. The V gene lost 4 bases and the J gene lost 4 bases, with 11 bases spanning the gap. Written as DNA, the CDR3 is TGTGCCAGTAGTACAGGGTATTCAGGGGCCAACGTCCTGACTTTC. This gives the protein CASSTGYSGANVLTF.